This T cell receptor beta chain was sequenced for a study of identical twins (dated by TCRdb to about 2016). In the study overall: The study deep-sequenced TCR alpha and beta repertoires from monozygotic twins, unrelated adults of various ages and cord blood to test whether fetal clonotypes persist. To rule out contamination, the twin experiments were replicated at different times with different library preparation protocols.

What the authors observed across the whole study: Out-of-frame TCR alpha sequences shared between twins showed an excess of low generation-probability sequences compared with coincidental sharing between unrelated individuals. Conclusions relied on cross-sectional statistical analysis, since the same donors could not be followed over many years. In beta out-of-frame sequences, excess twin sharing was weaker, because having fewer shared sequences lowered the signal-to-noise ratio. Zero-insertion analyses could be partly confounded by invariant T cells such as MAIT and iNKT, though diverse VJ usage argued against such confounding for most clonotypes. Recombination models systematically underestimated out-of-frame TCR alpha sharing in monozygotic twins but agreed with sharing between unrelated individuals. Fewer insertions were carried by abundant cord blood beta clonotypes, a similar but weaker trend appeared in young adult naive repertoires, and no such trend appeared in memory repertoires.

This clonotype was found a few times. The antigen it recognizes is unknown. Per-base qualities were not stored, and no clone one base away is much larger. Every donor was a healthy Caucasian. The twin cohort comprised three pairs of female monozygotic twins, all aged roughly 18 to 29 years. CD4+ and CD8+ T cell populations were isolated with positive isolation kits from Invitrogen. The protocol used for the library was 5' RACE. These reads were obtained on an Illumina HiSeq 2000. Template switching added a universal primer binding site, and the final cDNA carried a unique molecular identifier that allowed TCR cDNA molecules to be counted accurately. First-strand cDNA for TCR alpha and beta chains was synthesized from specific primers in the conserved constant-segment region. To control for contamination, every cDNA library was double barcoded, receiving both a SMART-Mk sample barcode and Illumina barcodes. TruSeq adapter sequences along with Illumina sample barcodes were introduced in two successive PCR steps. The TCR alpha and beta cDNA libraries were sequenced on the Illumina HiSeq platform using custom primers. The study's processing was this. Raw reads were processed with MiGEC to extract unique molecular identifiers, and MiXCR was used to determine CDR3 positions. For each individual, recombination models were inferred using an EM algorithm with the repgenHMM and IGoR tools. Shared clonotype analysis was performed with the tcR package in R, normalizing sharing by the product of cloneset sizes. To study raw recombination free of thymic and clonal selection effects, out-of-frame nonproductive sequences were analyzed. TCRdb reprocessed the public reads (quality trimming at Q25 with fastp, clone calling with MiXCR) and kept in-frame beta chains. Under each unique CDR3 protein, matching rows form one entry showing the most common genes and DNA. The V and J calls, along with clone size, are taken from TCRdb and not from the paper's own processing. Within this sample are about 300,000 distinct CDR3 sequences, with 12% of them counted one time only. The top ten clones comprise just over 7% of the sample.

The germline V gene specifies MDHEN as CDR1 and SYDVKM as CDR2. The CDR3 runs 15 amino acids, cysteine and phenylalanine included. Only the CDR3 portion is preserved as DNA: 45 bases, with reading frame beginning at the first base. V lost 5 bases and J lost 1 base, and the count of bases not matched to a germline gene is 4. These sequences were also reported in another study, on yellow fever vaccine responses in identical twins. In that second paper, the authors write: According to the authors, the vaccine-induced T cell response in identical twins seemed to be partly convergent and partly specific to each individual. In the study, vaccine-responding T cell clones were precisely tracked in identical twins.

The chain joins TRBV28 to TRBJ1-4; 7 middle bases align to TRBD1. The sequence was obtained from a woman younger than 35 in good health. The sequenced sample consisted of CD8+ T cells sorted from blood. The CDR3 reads CASSETGRTNEKLFF. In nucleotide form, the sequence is TGTGCCAGCAGTGAGACAGGGCGAACTAATGAAAAACTGTTTTTT.